This TCR beta chain comes out of a study of T cell repertoires in cytomegalovirus infection. Study in general: Selection of CMV epitopes for the study included recently identified HLA-C-restricted and well-studied HLA-B-restricted ones.

Points on this clonotype: Its antigen is undetermined.

The study, taken as a whole, reports: Adding up the frequency of public TCR beta families identified people who carried CMV plus the relevant HLA.

Unmatched junction bases numbered 8, after V lost 4 bases and J lost 7 bases. The CDR3 consists of 15 residues. TCRdb passed the reads through MiXCR, listing each CDR3 protein once. The repertoire holds about 310,000 distinct CDR3 sequences, with about 25% as singletons. The source was cultured PBMCs, collected from culture after CMV antigen stimulation. The chain uses TRBV12-3 or TRBV12-4 and TRBJ2-2, with 8 bases that match TRBD2. The TCR comes from a human donor in good health (CMV status not recorded). Some clones in this sample may be carry-over from other donors' samples. The CDR3 is CASSSPGLVVGELFF. DNA for the CDR3: TGTGCCAGCAGTTCACCGGGACTAGTTGTCGGGGAGCTGTTTTTT.